A single sample gave rise to the 2 T cell receptor beta chains below, sequenced in a study of cytomegalovirus exposure and HLA in healthy donors. Primers: 60 Vbeta forward and 13 Jbeta reverse. Method: immunoSEQ multiplex PCR; TCRdb's copy keeps in-frame clones and lacks some. In the table there are about 160,000 clones, about 78% of which are singletons. Sequencing was carried out using PBMCs. Every receptor here comes from a male donor in good health and CMV-seronegative.

J is TRBJ1-4 and V is TRBV11-2; tentatively, D is TRBD1 (5 bases). The length of the CDR3 is 16 residues. In germline, CDR1 is SGHAT, CDR2 FQNNGV. The V end was cut by 0 bases, the J end by 0 bases, with 8 bases between. DNA of the CDR3: TGTGCCAGCAGCTTAGACAGGGTTGCAACTAATGAAAAACTGTTTTTT. As protein: CASSLDRVATNEKLFF.

This sequence joins TRBV2 and TRBJ2-3; perhaps TRBD2 as D (5 bases). The V end lost 3 bases, the J end lost 4 bases, and 8 bases lay between the germline ends. CDR3 length: 13 residues. Germline-derived CDR1 and CDR2 are SNHLY and FYNNEI. CDR3 loop: CASSDLAPDTQYF. The CDR3 nucleotides are TGTGCCAGCAGTGACCTAGCCCCAGATACGCAGTATTTT.